Listed here is a single T cell receptor (beta chain). What this receptor recognizes is not known. No base-level quality is on record; no much larger clone is a single base apart. The entry originates in a study of cytomegalovirus exposure and HLA in healthy donors (dated by TCRdb to 2016 to 2017). About the full investigation: According to an earlier analysis of around 600 of the donors, some 180 million T cells yielded roughly 110 million unique TCR beta sequences and about 300 Gb of sequence data. Typing coverage differed by locus: A, B, C, DRB1 and DQB1 were typed in roughly 620-630 donors, DQA1 in about 550, DPA1 in some 570, and DPB1 in around 440. An earlier analysis of around 540 of the donors applied high-throughput TCR beta sequencing to assess whether each TCR beta V gene segment acted as functional or pseudogenic. Genome-wide SNP genotypes for about three fifths of the roughly 670 donors were used in a later genetic analysis, which treated that subset as a discovery cohort. To predict cytomegalovirus infection status, the study combined high-throughput TCR immunosequencing, statistical association of individual TCRs with disease status, and machine learning. About five DR-DQ haplotypes were treated as single units for association and clustering because of strong linkage in the cohort. A separate validation cohort of 100 to 150 different subjects was used in addition to the approximately 640-subject first cohort. The study profiled the T cell repertoires of 550 to 700 subjects by immunosequencing and related them to cytomegalovirus serostatus. Among the roughly 390 genotyped donors, approximately 81% belonged to the genetic ancestry cluster associated with self-reported Caucasian donors. The study was designed to test whether signatures of past pathogen exposure could be identified by cataloging public T cell receptors. Every discovery cohort repertoire had been produced on one sequencing platform. A later analysis re-examined previously published TCR beta repertoires from 500 to 700 donors and added high-resolution HLA genotyping to investigate patterns of TCR occurrence. HLA typing included class I and class II loci at four-digit resolution. About 280 gigabases of sequencing data and roughly 81 million unique TCR sequences made up an early release that covered several hundred HLA-typed donors. Donor age, sex, ethnicity and CMV serostatus were collected together with the repertoire data. On average, roughly 250,000 unique TCR beta nucleotide sequences were sequenced per donor among 398 genotyped donors of the cohort, with about 17% of those sequences being non-productive. Rather than drawing on any new phenotypic data, the later analysis identified candidate immune exposures from TCR beta sequences and the way those sequences occurred across donors. What the work shows at the level of the full study, not this receptor alone: A cluster of highly shared sequence variants was judged likely to represent a technical artifact of the sequencing pipeline. The authors suggested that the approach could potentially be generalized to other disease states and immunological phenotypes. A later analysis found that TCR association rates varied across HLA loci, with DRB1 alleles showing the most associated TCRs and HLA-C alleles the fewest. The classifier was reported to diagnose cytomegalovirus status with high specificity and sensitivity in both the original and validation cohorts. Some IMGT-functional V segments, including TRBV6-2 and TRBV6-3, could not be distinguished by the 87-base-pair reads and were therefore excluded. A later analysis found that most CMV-associated TCR beta chains appeared HLA-restricted, with HLA associations seemingly driven largely by CMV exposure. Roughly uniform sequencing depth across donors was assumed in presence/absence analyses, although this assumption may not hold. In a later genetic analysis, a missense DCLRE1C variant was associated with V-gene and J-gene trimming of TCR beta chains, and the association was replicated in an independent cohort. In the study, about 150 TCR beta chains were listed as associated with cytomegalovirus. Strong co-occurrence of HLA alleles, especially DR and DQ, made assigning TCR associations to individual alleles difficult. In vitro tests confirmed that a few of the cytomegalovirus-associated TCR beta chains recognize cytomegalovirus antigens. According to a later genetic analysis, donors in an Asian-associated ancestry cluster had fewer N-insertions in productive TCRs than the approximately 670-donor mean. For the cohort, immune exposure information was limited to CMV serostatus. Only TCR beta chains were sequenced in this cohort, and the absence of alpha or paired-chain data limited detectable features. Roughly 15 rarely observed V segments, including chromosome 9 orphons, were excluded from the earlier analysis of about 600 of the donors because counts were too low. Correlated functional status among segregating V segments might reflect linkage disequilibrium, but an unknown experimental factor could not be ruled out. Most TCR sequences were observed very rarely across donors, whereas some public TCRs were present in many individuals. Broadly in line with IMGT annotations, most TCR beta V segments showed up in productive rearrangements about 87% or about 30% of the time in an earlier analysis of 450 to 750 of the donors. In a later analysis, several top co-occurrence clusters were reported to appear linked to parvovirus B19, influenza, CMV and Epstein-Barr virus. Because HLA typing was missing for some donors at each locus, association tests included only the typed subset. In a later analysis, HLA-associated TCR beta chains were found to be more clonally expanded and to have lower generation probabilities than equally common non-associated chains. At a false discovery rate of 0.05, a later analysis linked under 20,000 TCR beta sequences to specific HLA alleles. A further reported finding was that TCR beta sequences accurately predicted the HLA-A and HLA-B alleles for most subjects in the first cohort.

The cohort comprised 550 to 700 healthy bone marrow donors. All cohort members were sampled while nominally healthy, although unrecorded immune exposures were likely present. The donor tested CMV seropositive and was one of the 289 seropositive cohort members. Every donor gave a peripheral blood sample, and the peripheral blood mononuclear cells from that sample were used for TCR beta sequencing. Genomic DNA extraction from the blood cell samples was performed with the Qiagen DNeasy Blood Extraction Kit. Library method: the immunoSEQ multiplex PCR assay. For the multiplex PCR, a mixture combining 60 forward primers for TCR Vbeta segments and 13 reverse primers for TCR Jbeta segments was used. A multiplex PCR assay on genomic DNA amplified the CDR3 region of rearranged TCR beta genes. Amplified TCR beta libraries were sequenced as 87-base-pair reads on the Illumina HiSeq System. The authors' pipeline ran thus. Across the 666 repertoires, a later analysis counted some 81 million unique TCR beta chains, roughly 11 million of which were shared by at least two donors. A nearest-neighbor algorithm error-corrected the raw reads and collapsed the reads into unique sequences, merging closely related sequences to remove PCR and sequencing errors. V, D and J gene segments were assigned by aligning CDR3 sequences to IMGT reference sequences. Each retained sequence needed at least a six-nucleotide match to both a V gene segment and a J gene segment. Rearrangements were called productive when the CDR3 lacked stop codons and stayed in frame with V and J; all others were non-productive. CDR3 was defined by IMGT convention, running from the second conserved V-encoded cysteine to the conserved J-encoded phenylalanine. Sequences without an unambiguous match to a single V gene segment were excluded from the earlier analysis of about 640 of the donors. In an earlier analysis of some 590 of the donors, a V segment was called functional when productive rearrangements were above 56.7%, and segregating when the standard deviation between donors exceeded 5%. A statistical classification framework was built for diagnosing cytomegalovirus status from the catalog of TCR beta chain sequences. In a later analysis, V and J genes were assigned by comparing TCR nucleotide sequences against IMGT/GENE-DB human TR gene sequences. The TCRdist pipeline was used in a later analysis to assign CDR3 sequences and most-parsimonious VDJ recombination scenarios. A later analysis defined each TCR beta chain by its CDR3 amino acid sequence plus V-gene family, and excluded reads lacking a unique V-gene family. In a later analysis, 450 to 600 highly shared, low-generation-probability nucleotide sequences were removed to address suspected cross-contamination and a sequencing artifact. For each public chain, a later analysis derived a clonal expansion index from normalized ranks of inferred template counts within each repertoire. In a later analysis, generation probabilities were computed using a VDJ recombination model fitted to out-of-frame rearrangements, and the results were checked against IGoR. In a later analysis, hypergeometric tests were used to score TCR-TCR, TCR-HLA and TCR-CMV co-occurrence, with a repertoire-size bias correction applied to TCR pairs. To estimate false discovery rates, a later analysis permuted the HLA or CMV assignments 20 times. In a later analysis, co-occurring TCRs were grouped with DBSCAN, and TCRdist sequence similarity was added when clustering was performed within HLA-allele-positive subsets. Repertoires with fewer than 30,000 or more than 120,000 public chains, plus five repertoires with anomalous nucleotide sharing, were excluded from co-occurrence clustering. TCRdb limited this immuneACCESS table to in-frame rearrangements with V and J called. A share of clones is missing; checked studies link under half to unresolved V genes, and the rest is unexplained. The V and J calls and clone size were taken over from that table, and D and trimming were inferred from the DNA. The sample yields 110,000 or so clones; 74% were counted once. Clones ranked in the top ten supply roughly 11% of the sample.

From the cysteine through the phenylalanine, the CDR3 covers 16 amino acids. Only the CDR3 DNA is retained, 48 bases long and in frame from the first base. Per the germline V gene, SGHRS is the CDR1 and YFSETQ is the CDR2. Trimming removed 7 bases from V and 1 base from J, leaving 17 bases between the germline ends. The sequence came from a woman aged 50 to 60 in good health and CMV-seropositive. Sequencing was carried out using PBMCs. Here the chain combines TRBV5-1 and TRBJ2-2, with TRBD1 perhaps the D gene, on 5 matching bases. The CDR3 corresponds to CASGAGQGMNTGELFF. The nucleotide sequence is given as TGCGCCAGCGGAGCCGGCCAGGGCATGAACACCGGGGAGCTGTTTTTT.